One sample yielded the 2 T cell receptor beta chains listed below, sequenced in a study of T cells in Graves' hyperthyroidism and ophthalmopathy. Amplification yielded TCR beta CDR3 regions, with RNA transcripts as the source. TCR CDR3 underwent first-round RT-PCR with the HTBI primer set. Each CDR3 protein gets one entry after TCRdb re-called the multiplex PCR reads with MiXCR. The sample includes approximately 620,000 distinct CDR3 sequences, approximately 15% seen only once; the top ten take less than 6%. The specimen was blood. The receptors here all came from a woman in her twenties or thirties with Graves' hyperthyroidism that later progressed to Graves' ophthalmopathy.

This clonotype was found once. Being one base from a much bigger clone, this may be a read error. The chain links TRBV14 to TRBJ2-5; no definite D call. Germline CDR1 SGHDN, CDR2 FVKESK. The CDR3 is made up of 17 amino acids. This chain's CDR3 is CASSPPPGSANHETQYF. As DNA, the CDR3 is TGTGCCAGCTCACCACCCCCTGGGTCGGCGAACCATGAGACCCAGTACTTC.

V gene TRBV5-4 combines with J gene TRBJ2-6, with D unresolved. The CDR3 runs 16 residues. Trimming pared 6 bases from V and 2 bases from J, leaving 15 bases between. Looked up from germline, CDR1 is SGHNT and CDR2 is YYREEE (reference sequence). The CDR3 DNA reads as TGTGCCAGCACCCCGGATGGTCTAACTGGGGCCAACGTCCTGACTTTC. Protein sequence: CASTPDGLTGANVLTF.